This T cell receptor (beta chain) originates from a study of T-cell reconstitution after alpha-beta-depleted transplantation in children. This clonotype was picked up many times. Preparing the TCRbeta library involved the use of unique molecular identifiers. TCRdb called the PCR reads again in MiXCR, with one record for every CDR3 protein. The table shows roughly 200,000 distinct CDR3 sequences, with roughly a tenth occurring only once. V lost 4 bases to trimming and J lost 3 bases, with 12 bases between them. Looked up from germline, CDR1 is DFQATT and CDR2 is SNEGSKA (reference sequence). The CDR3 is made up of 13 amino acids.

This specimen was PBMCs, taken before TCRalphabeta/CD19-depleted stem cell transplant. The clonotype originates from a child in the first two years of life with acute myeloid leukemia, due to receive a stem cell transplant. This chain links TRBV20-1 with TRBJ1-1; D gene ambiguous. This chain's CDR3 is CSATVSRDTEAFF. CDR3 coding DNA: TGCAGTGCTACTGTTTCACGGGACACTGAAGCTTTCTTT.